The 12 T cell receptor beta chains reported below all come from one sample, sequenced in a study of T cell changes during pregnancy in multiple sclerosis. Method: immunoSEQ multiplex PCR; TCRdb's copy keeps in-frame clones and lacks some. The table lists about 36,000 clones, around 90% of them singletons. This material consisted of CD4+ T cells from peripheral blood mononuclear cells, taken after pregnancy. These receptors were obtained from a female donor with multiple sclerosis, enrolled in a pregnancy study.

This chain links TRBV19 with TRBJ1-1, with D hard to call. Germline CDR1 reads LNHDA; CDR2 reads SQIVND (reference sequence). V lost 5 bases, J lost 5 bases, and 12 bases lay in between. The CDR3 totals 13 residues. The CDR3 loop reads CASSLGRRTEAFF. For the CDR3, the DNA is TGTGCCAGTAGTTTGGGCCGCAGGACTGAAGCTTTCTTT.

This chain joins TRBV5-1 and TRBJ1-4; D is perhaps TRBD1 (5 bases). The CDR3 covers 15 residues. V was shortened by 4 bases and J by 6 bases, with 16 bases between the two germline ends. The germline CDR1 and CDR2 sequences are SGHRS and YFSETQ. CDR3 protein: CASSGGTFRHEKLFF. CDR3 nucleotide sequence: TGCGCCAGCAGCGGCGGGACTTTTCGGCATGAAAAACTGTTTTTT.

This clone is a singleton in its sample. The J gene is TRBJ2-2, the V gene TRBV10-3, with a tentative D call TRBD1 (5 bases). CDR1 and CDR2 from the germline V gene are ENHRY and SYGVKD. The ends were cut back, 4 bases at V and 6 bases at J, with 18 bases in the middle. The CDR3 totals 16 residues. The CDR3 coding sequence is TGTGCCATCAGTGGAATCGGAGCAGGGAAACCCGGGGAGCTGTTTTTT. This codes for CAISGIGAGKPGELFF.

This chain connects TRBV19 to TRBJ2-4, with D perhaps TRBD1 (6 bases). V lost 5 bases, J lost 0 bases, and 23 bases lay in between. This CDR3 region has 19 residues. Germline CDR1 reads LNHDA; CDR2 reads SQIVND (reference sequence). CDR3 sequence: CASSSYRDTRQLAKNIQYF. In nucleotides, the CDR3 is TGTGCCAGTAGTTCCTACCGGGACACCAGGCAACTAGCCAAAAACATTCAGTACTTC.

The chain carries TRBV5-1 and TRBJ2-1; 7 bases are a match to TRBD2. The germline gives CDR1 SGHRS, CDR2 YFSETQ. This CDR3 spans 16 amino acids. V shed 1 base, J shed 2 bases, and the junction held 6 bases outside the gene matches. The CDR3 protein is CASSLSSGQTYNEQFF. The CDR3 DNA reads TGCGCCAGCAGCTTGTCTAGCGGACAAACCTACAATGAGCAGTTCTTC.

On this clone: Other DNA variants within this sample encode the same CDR3. The V and J genes are TRBV15 and TRBJ2-7; 7 bases align to TRBD1. The CDR3 extends over 14 amino acids. Germline CDR1 LNHNV, CDR2 YYDKDF (reference sequence). V dropped 3 bases and J dropped 0; count of bases not matched to a gene: 2. This CDR3 reads CATSRTGSSYEQYF. CDR3 coding DNA: TGTGCCACCAGCAGGACAGGGAGCTCCTACGAGCAGTACTTC.

The chain links TRBV5-1 to TRBJ2-3; 9 bases fit TRBD2. Germline V gene sequence: CDR1 SGHRS, CDR2 YFSETQ. J lost 4 bases, V lost 1 base, and 10 bases had no gene match. The CDR3 has 17 residues. CDR3 sequence reads: CASSLRGSGSIADTQYF. The CDR3 region has the DNA TGCGCCAGCAGCTTGCGGGGTAGCGGGAGTATCGCAGATACGCAGTATTTT. Full variable domain (outside the CDR3, taken from reference TRBV5-1 and TRBJ2-3): KAGVTQTPRYLIKTRGQQVTLSCSPISGHRSVSWYQQTPGQGLQFLFEYFSETQRNKGNFPGRFSGRQFSNSRSEMNVSTLELGDSALYLCASSLRGSGSIADTQYFGPGTRLTVL.

The rearrangement uses TRBV7-6 and TRBJ2-2; D may be TRBD1 (6 bases). The CDR3 length is 15 residues. The V gene lost 0 bases and the J gene lost 2 bases, with 7 bases spanning the gap. The germline V gene has CDR1 SGHVS and CDR2 FNYEAQ. As DNA, the CDR3 is TGTGCCAGCAGCTTAGCGGACAGCAACACCGGGGAGCTGTTTTTT. This sequence encodes CASSLADSNTGELFF.

This chain connects TRBV6-1 to TRBJ1-5; TRBD1 agrees at 7 bases. The germline CDR1 and CDR2 sequences are MNHNS and SASEGT. The V segment lost 1 base and the J segment 4 bases; nucleotides outside the gene matches: 7. The CDR3 loop spans 16 amino acids. The CDR3 sequence: CASSEVETGSNQPQHF. For the CDR3, the DNA is TGTGCCAGCAGTGAAGTCGAGACAGGGAGTAATCAGCCCCAGCATTTT.

The chain uses TRBV19 and TRBJ1-2, with a tentative D call TRBD1 (5 bases). CDR1 LNHDA and CDR2 SQIVND come from the germline V gene (reference sequence). This CDR3 has 15 amino acids. V shed 7 bases and J shed 4 bases, with 19 bases lying between them. CDR3 sequence reads: CASKAGPHGGYGYTF. The CDR3 DNA is TGTGCCAGTAAGGCGGGACCTCATGGTGGCTATGGCTACACCTTC.

The gene calls are TRBV10-1 and TRBJ1-4; D might be TRBD1 (6 bases). The V end was cut by 2 bases, the J end by 7 bases, with 8 bases between. The CDR3 spans 13 residues. Germline V gene data show CDR1 as WNHNN and CDR2 as SYGVQD (reference sequence). CDR3 residues: CASSEGGSEKLFF. The CDR3 bases are TGCGCCAGCAGTGAGGGGGGCAGTGAAAAACTGTTTTTT.

This chain links TRBV6-5 with TRBJ1-5; TRBD1 matches at 7 bases. V lost 5 bases, J lost 7 bases, and 8 bases stayed unmatched. The CDR3 loop spans 14 amino acids. CDR1 and CDR2 (germline): MNHEY, SVGAGI. The CDR3 DNA reads TGTGCCAGCAGTGCTAGACAGGGCTACCAGCCCCAGCATTTT. Translation: CASSARQGYQPQHF.